This T cell receptor beta chain was captured in a study of vaccination and CD4 T cells after COVID-19. Whole-study context: Two doses of either BNT162b2 or mRNA-1273 vaccine went to participants. Cells received overlapping spike peptides from SARS-CoV-2, HCoV-NL63, HCoV-OC43 and HCoV-229E as stimulation. At a median around 65 days (range 14 to 241) after dose two, post-vaccine samples were obtained.

The Oncomine TCR Beta short-read assay sequenced DNA from cultured CD4+ T cells. Genomic DNA was isolated from cultured CD4+ T cells. Via MiXCR, TCRdb re-called the PCR reads, giving one row per CDR3 protein. Among roughly 11,000 distinct CDR3 sequences listed, around three fifths were seen once. As concerns this clonotype: Its target is unknown.

Between the trimmed V and J ends, which lost 0 bases and 0 bases, there was a span of 14 bases. Looked up from germline, CDR1 is DFQATT and CDR2 is SNEGSKA (reference sequence). The CDR3 is made up of 17 amino acids. Treatment of the sample: roughly 10-day PBMC culture with coronavirus spike peptide pools or control peptides (ViraFEST assay). The source is a human donor who had recovered from COVID-19. This sequence joins TRBV20-1 and TRBJ2-2; D may be TRBD2 (6 bases). Sequencing used CD4+ T cells from blood, cultured in vitro. The CDR3 loop reads CSARDPRGGANTGELFF. CDR3 nucleotides: TGCAGTGCTAGAGATCCCCGGGGCGGGGCGAACACCGGGGAGCTGTTTTTT.